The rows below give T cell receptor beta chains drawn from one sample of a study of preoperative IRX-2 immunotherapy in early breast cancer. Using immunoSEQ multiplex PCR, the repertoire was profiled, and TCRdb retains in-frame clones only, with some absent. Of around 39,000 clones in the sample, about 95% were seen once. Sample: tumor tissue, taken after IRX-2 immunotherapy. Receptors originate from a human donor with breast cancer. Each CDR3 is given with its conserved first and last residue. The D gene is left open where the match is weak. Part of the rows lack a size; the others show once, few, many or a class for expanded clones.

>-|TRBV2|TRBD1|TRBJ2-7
CASSWGQGGEQYF
TGTGCCAGCAGTTGGGGACAGGGGGGCGAGCAGTACTTC
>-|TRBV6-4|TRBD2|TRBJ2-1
CASSDETSGYNEQFF
TGTGCCAGCAGTGACGAGACTAGCGGCTACAATGAGCAGTTCTTC
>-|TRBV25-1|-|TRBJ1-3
CASSEDSTGNTIYF
TGTGCCAGCAGTGAGGACAGTACTGGAAACACCATATATTTT
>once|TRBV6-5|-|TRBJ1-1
CASSYIRVLNTEAFF
TGTGCCAGCAGTTACATCCGGGTCTTGAACACTGAAGCTTTCTTT
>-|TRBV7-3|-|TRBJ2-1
CASSLREYNEQFF
TGTGCCAGCAGCTTACGCGAATACAATGAGCAGTTCTTC
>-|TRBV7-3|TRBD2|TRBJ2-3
CASSPGLAGGADTQYF
TGTGCCAGCAGCCCTGGACTAGCGGGAGGGGCAGATACGCAGTATTTT
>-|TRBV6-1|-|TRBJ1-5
CASSVRYSSLYSNQPQHF
TGTGCCAGCAGTGTTAGGTACAGCTCTCTATATAGCAATCAGCCCCAGCATTTT
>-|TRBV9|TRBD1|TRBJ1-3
CASSFTGQGRSGNTIYF
TGTGCCAGCAGCTTCACTGGACAGGGGCGGTCTGGAAACACCATATATTTT
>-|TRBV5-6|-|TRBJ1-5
CASTYGLGAARGESQHF
TGTGCCAGCACCTACGGTCTAGGGGCGGCCCGGGGAGAGTCCCAGCATTTT
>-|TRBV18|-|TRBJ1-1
CASHKMNTEAFF
TGTGCCAGCCACAAAATGAACACTGAAGCTTTCTTT
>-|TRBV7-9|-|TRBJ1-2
CASSLDRPVYGYTF
TGTGCCAGCAGCTTAGACAGGCCCGTTTATGGCTACACCTTC
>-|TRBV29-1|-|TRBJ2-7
CSVSGPSYEQYF
TGCAGCGTTTCGGGACCATCCTACGAGCAGTACTTC
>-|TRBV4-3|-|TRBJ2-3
CASSQALAGDTQYF
TGCGCCAGCAGCCAAGCGCTAGCTGGTGATACGCAGTATTTT
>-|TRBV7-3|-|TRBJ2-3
CASGPGGTDTQYF
TGTGCCAGCGGTCCGGGGGGCACAGATACGCAGTATTTT
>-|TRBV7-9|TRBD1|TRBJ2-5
CASRPGTAQETQYF
TGTGCCAGCAGACCCGGGACAGCTCAAGAGACCCAGTACTTC
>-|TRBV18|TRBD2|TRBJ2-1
CASSPPRFREAAYNEQFF
TGTGCCAGCTCACCACCCCGTTTCCGGGAGGCCGCCTACAATGAGCAGTTCTTC
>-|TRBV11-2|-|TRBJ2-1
CASSLAGGNEQFF
TGTGCCAGCAGCTTAGCGGGCGGCAATGAGCAGTTCTTC
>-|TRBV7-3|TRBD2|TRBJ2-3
CASSSTSGSDTQYF
TGTGCCAGCAGCTCGACTAGCGGGAGTGATACGCAGTATTTT
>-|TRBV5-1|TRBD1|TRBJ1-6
CASSLDGLGGLSPLHF
TGCGCCAGCAGCTTGGATGGGTTAGGGGGCCTGTCACCCCTCCACTTT
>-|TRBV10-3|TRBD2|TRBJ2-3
CAISGLAEGKQYF
TGTGCCATCAGTGGACTAGCGGAGGGGAAGCAGTATTTT
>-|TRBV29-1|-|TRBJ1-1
CSVAGRGTEAFF
TGCAGCGTTGCGGGGCGGGGGACTGAAGCTTTCTTT
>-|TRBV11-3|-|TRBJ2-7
CASSSESVHEQYF
TGTGCCAGCAGCTCCGAATCTGTACACGAGCAGTACTTC
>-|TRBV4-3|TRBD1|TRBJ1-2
CASSQEPQGAGGYTF
TGCGCCAGCAGCCAAGAACCCCAGGGGGCGGGTGGCTACACCTTC
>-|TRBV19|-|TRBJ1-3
CASTLFGGAAGNTIYF
TGTGCCAGTACCCTATTTGGAGGGGCAGCGGGAAACACCATATATTTT
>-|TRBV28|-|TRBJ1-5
CASSLYRSNQPQHF
TGTGCCAGCAGTTTATACCGTAGCAATCAGCCCCAGCATTTT
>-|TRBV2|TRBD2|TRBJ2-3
CASSVVSGGATDTQYF
TGTGCCAGCAGTGTAGTTAGCGGGGGGGCGACAGATACGCAGTATTTT
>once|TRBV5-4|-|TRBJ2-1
CASSFGRWNEQFF
TGTGCCAGCAGCTTCGGGCGGTGGAATGAGCAGTTCTTC
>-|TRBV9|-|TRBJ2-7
CASSVVSGSYEQYF
TGTGCCAGCAGCGTAGTATCGGGATCCTACGAGCAGTACTTC
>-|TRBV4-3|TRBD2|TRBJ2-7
CASSQVGLAGTYEQYF
TGCGCCAGCAGCCAAGTGGGCCTAGCGGGGACCTACGAGCAGTACTTC
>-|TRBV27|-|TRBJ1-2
CASSPSFEGDGRYGYTF
TGTGCCAGCAGTCCCTCCTTTGAGGGAGATGGGCGCTATGGCTACACCTTC
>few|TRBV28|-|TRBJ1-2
CASRFSGTAYGYTF
TGTGCCAGCAGGTTCTCCGGGACGGCCTATGGCTACACCTTC
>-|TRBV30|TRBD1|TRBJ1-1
CAWNPLDRTEAFF
TGTGCCTGGAACCCTCTGGACAGGACTGAAGCTTTCTTT
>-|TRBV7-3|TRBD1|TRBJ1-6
CASSQTGALNSPLHF
TGTGCCAGCAGCCAGACAGGGGCCCTTAATTCACCCCTCCACTTT
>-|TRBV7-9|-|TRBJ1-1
CASSLSASEAFF
TGTGCCAGCAGCCTCTCAGCCTCTGAAGCTTTCTTT
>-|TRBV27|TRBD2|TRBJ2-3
CASSELAGVVDTQYF
TGTGCCAGCAGCGAACTAGCGGGGGTTGTAGATACGCAGTATTTT
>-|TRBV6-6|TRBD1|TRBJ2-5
CASTGDSQYQTQYF
TGTGCCAGTACTGGGGACAGTCAATATCAGACCCAGTACTTC
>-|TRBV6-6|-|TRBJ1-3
CASSYDRLFSGNTIYF
TGTGCCAGCAGTTACGATAGGCTTTTCTCTGGAAACACCATATATTTT
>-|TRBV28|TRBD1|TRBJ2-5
CASSLPTGAGETQYF
TGTGCCAGCAGTTTACCAACAGGGGCCGGCGAGACCCAGTACTTC
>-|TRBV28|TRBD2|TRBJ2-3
CASSLVLAGEGEDTQYF
TGTGCCAGCAGTTTAGTGCTAGCGGGAGAAGGGGAAGATACGCAGTATTTT
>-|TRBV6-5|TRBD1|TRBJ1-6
CASSYSRGGSPLHF
TGTGCCAGCAGTTACAGCAGGGGGGGATCACCCCTCCACTTT
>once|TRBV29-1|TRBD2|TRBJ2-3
CSAGTSRGVDTQYF
TGCAGCGCCGGGACTAGCCGCGGGGTAGATACGCAGTATTTT
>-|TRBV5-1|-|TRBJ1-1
CASSLEGPMNTEAFF
TGCGCCAGCAGCTTGGAGGGGCCCATGAACACTGAAGCTTTCTTT
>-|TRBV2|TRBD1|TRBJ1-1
CASSVDRGPEAFF
TGTGCCAGCAGTGTCGACAGGGGCCCTGAAGCTTTCTTT
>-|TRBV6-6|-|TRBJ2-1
CASSYSGDEQFF
TGTGCCAGCAGTTACTCGGGTGATGAGCAGTTCTTC
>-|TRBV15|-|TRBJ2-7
CATSRGGGTYEQYF
TGTGCCACCAGTAGGGGGGGTGGGACCTACGAGCAGTACTTC
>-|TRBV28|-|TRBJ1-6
CASNSPGVLRNSPLHF
TGTGCCAGCAACTCACCGGGGGTATTGCGGAATTCACCCCTCCACTTT
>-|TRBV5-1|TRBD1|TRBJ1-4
CASSFGQGNEKLFF
TGCGCCAGCAGCTTCGGACAGGGGAATGAAAAACTGTTTTTT
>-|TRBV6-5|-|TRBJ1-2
CASSKGVYYGYTF
TGTGCCAGCAGCAAGGGGGTGTACTATGGCTACACCTTC
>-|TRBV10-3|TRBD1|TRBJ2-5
CAISGGQQETQYF
TGTGCCATCAGTGGGGGACAGCAAGAGACCCAGTACTTC
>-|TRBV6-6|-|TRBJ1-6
CASQTDGWSPLHF
TGTGCCAGCCAGACAGATGGATGGTCACCCCTCCACTTT
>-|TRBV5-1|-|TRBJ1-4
CASSSRTGGEKLFF
TGCGCCAGCAGCTCCAGGACCGGGGGTGAAAAACTGTTTTTT
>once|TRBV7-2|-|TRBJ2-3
CASSLTGWGPSTDTQYF
TGTGCCAGCAGCTTAACCGGCTGGGGCCCTAGCACAGATACGCAGTATTTT
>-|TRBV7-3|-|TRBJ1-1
CASSLNPGAVAEAFF
TGTGCCAGCAGCTTAAATCCGGGGGCGGTGGCTGAAGCTTTCTTT